This T cell receptor beta chain was sequenced during a study of T-cell memory formation after mild COVID-19. This clonotype turned up a few times. The CDR3 loop spans 12 amino acids. The V end lost 4 bases, the J end lost 7 bases, and 11 bases lay between the germline ends. The V gene's germline CDR1 is SQVTM and CDR2 ANQGSEA. TCRdb called the 5' RACE reads again in MiXCR, with one record for every CDR3 protein. The sample holds around 450,000 distinct CDR3 sequences, around 20% seen once. This TCR came from an adult woman who had mild COVID-19 (a few samples of this study predate the infection). Cell type and time point are not known. Sequences were obtained from PBMCs or a T cell subset sorted from them (not recorded which). This chain connects TRBV29-1 to TRBJ2-1; weak D call: TRBD1 (6 bases). CDR3 amino acids: CSVGVGGNEQFF. In DNA form, the CDR3 reads TGCAGCGTTGGGGTAGGGGGAAATGAGCAGTTCTTC.